The next 20 T cell receptor beta chains were all read from a single sample in a study of response to subunit inactivated influenza vaccine. TCRdb reprocessed the RT-PCR reads with MiXCR, giving one entry per CDR3 protein. The sample shows around 200,000 distinct CDR3 sequences, approximately 9.2% of them seen only once. Sequenced here: non-naive T cells sorted from PBMCs, sampled on the day of vaccination. These receptors originate from a man aged 50 or older who received an inactivated influenza vaccine.

In its sample, this clonotype was seen a few times. This rearrangement joins TRBV6-1 to TRBJ1-1, with D unresolved. Per the germline V gene, CDR1 is MNHNS and CDR2 is SASEGT. The CDR3 contains 14 residues. V was trimmed by 2 bases and J by 4 bases, leaving 11 bases between them. For the CDR3, the DNA is TGTGCCAGCAGTGAATGGTACAGCTCCACTGAAGCTTTCTTT. It codes for CASSEWYSSTEAFF.

Worth noting for this clonotype: Just one base apart from a much larger clone, this may be a read error. The chain employs TRBV24-1 and TRBJ2-3; D unresolved. The CDR3 contains 14 residues. CDR1 is KGHDR and CDR2 is SFDVKD in the germline V gene. The DNA for the CDR3 is TGTGTCACCAGTGATTCTCTGACCACAGATACGCAGTATTTT. It yields the protein CVTSDSLTTDTQYF.

This clonotype has only a few counts. The chain uses TRBV9 and TRBJ1-2; 10 bases map to TRBD1. Germline CDR1 is SGDLS and CDR2 is YYNGEE. The junction had 5 bases not matched to a gene; V was cut back by 2 bases and J by 4 bases. The CDR3 runs to 15 residues. Written as DNA, the CDR3 is TGTGCCAGCAGCGTCGGGACAGGGGATGCCTATGGCTACACCTTC. Translated, it gives CASSVGTGDAYGYTF.

V usage is TRBV4-2 and J usage is TRBJ2-3; D is possibly TRBD1 or TRBD2 (5 bases each). Between the trimmed V and J ends, which lost 8 bases and 4 bases, there was a span of 13 bases. The length of the CDR3 is 13 residues. Germline values: CDR1 LGHNA, CDR2 YNFKEQ. CDR3 in amino acids: CASGPGLADTQYF. The CDR3 region has the DNA TGTGCCAGCGGCCCGGGGCTTGCAGATACGCAGTATTTT.

This clonotype was recorded many times. V usage is TRBV7-2 and J usage is TRBJ2-3, with 7 nucleotides matching TRBD1. This CDR3 comprises 13 residues. Per germline, CDR1 SGHTA and CDR2 FQGNSA. V shed 6 bases, J shed 3 bases, and the junction held 3 bases outside the gene matches. The CDR3 spells CASSRQGTDTQYF. In nucleotides, the CDR3 is TGTGCCAGCAGTCGACAGGGAACAGATACGCAGTATTTT.

This clonotype occurred a few times. The chain couples TRBV10-3 to TRBJ2-7; no reliable D call. V was trimmed by 7 bases and J by 4 bases, leaving 11 bases between them. The CDR3 totals 12 residues. Germline V lookup: CDR1 ENHRY, CDR2 SYGVKD. This CDR3 reads CAIKGPGYEQYF. CDR3 DNA: TGTGCCATCAAAGGACCTGGATACGAGCAGTACTTC.

This clonotype occurred a few times. This chain links TRBV12-3 or TRBV12-4 with TRBJ1-4; 10 bases agree with TRBD1. CDR3 length: 17 amino acids. The trim removed 1 base at V and 0 bases at J, leaving 2 bases unmatched. The CDR3 DNA is TGTGCCAGCAGTTTAGGGACAGGGGGTGCAACTAATGAAAAACTGTTTTTT. It encodes CASSLGTGGATNEKLFF.

This chain joins TRBV12-3 or TRBV12-4 and TRBJ1-5, with D possibly matching TRBD1 (6 bases). The CDR3 contains 15 residues. With 6 bases removed from V and 3 bases from J, the gap between germline ends came to 15 bases. Here the CDR3 DNA reads TGTGCCAGCAGACAGGCACAGGGTGACAATCAGCCCCAGCATTTT. Protein product: CASRQAQGDNQPQHF.

This clonotype turned up a few times. The chain uses TRBV11-2 and TRBJ1-1, with D uncertain. The germline V gene encodes CDR1 SGHAT and CDR2 FQNNGV. The CDR3 is 13 amino acids. V lost 3 bases and J 1 base, leaving 6 bases between the germline ends. CDR3 in DNA: TGTGCCAGCAGCTTTACAGCGAACACTGAAGCTTTCTTT. Translated: CASSFTANTEAFF.

This clonotype was observed many times. The rearrangement links TRBV20-1 to TRBJ1-1; D may be TRBD1 (6 bases). This CDR3 has 14 residues. The germline CDR1 and CDR2 sequences are DFQATT and SNEGSKA (reference sequence). V lost 2 bases to trimming and J lost 1 base, with 11 bases between them. The CDR3 DNA reads TGCAGTGCTAGATTTGGGGGCTCGAACACTGAAGCTTTCTTT. Residues: CSARFGGSNTEAFF.

The genes are TRBV10-3 and TRBJ2-3, with a weak D call TRBD2 (5 bases). The germline V gene has CDR1 ENHRY and CDR2 SYGVKD. The CDR3 is 14 residues long. V was cut by 5 bases and J by 2 bases, with 11 bases left in between. The CDR3 DNA follows: TGTGCCATCAGTAAAAACGGGGACACAGATACGCAGTATTTT. It codes for CAISKNGDTDTQYF.

The chain recombines TRBV20-1 with TRBJ2-3, with D unresolved. From germline, CDR1 is DFQATT and CDR2 SNEGSKA (reference sequence). The CDR3 sequence is 16 residues long. Trimming took off 0 bases at V and 2 bases at J, with 15 bases between the two ends. The CDR3 region is CSARDPLTAYTDTQYF. CDR3 DNA: TGCAGTGCTAGAGATCCTCTTACGGCCTACACAGATACGCAGTATTTT.

This clonotype showed up many times. J is TRBJ2-7 and V is TRBV5-1; D may be TRBD2 (7 bases). The CDR3 sequence is 18 residues long. Germline V gene sequence: CDR1 SGHRS, CDR2 YFSETQ. The V and J ends lost 1 base and 2 bases respectively, with 22 bases between them. The CDR3 bases are TGCGCCAGCAGCTTGCCCCACAGGGAGGGGTTTGGGACCTACGAGCAGTACTTC. This encodes CASSLPHREGFGTYEQYF.

This clonotype appeared a few times. This chain uses TRBV6-5 with TRBJ2-3; TRBD2 aligns across 8 bases. CDR1 and CDR2 (germline): MNHEY, SVGAGI. This CDR3 comprises 16 residues. V was pared by 2 bases and J by 1 base, with 5 bases of the junction left unmatched. In DNA form, the CDR3 reads TGTGCCAGCAGTTACAACCAAGCGGGAGGCACAGATACGCAGTATTTT. This gives the protein CASSYNQAGGTDTQYF.

This clonotype was detected ten times or more. The chain links TRBV3-1 to TRBJ2-3, with 7 bases matching TRBD2. Germline CDR1 and CDR2: LGHDT and YNNKEL (reference sequence). This CDR3 contains 15 residues. V was clipped by 2 bases and J by 3 bases; unmatched bases: 5. The CDR3 coding sequence is TGTGCCAGCAGCCAACGCGGGGGATATACAGATACGCAGTATTTT. The encoded protein is CASSQRGGYTDTQYF.

The table lists this clonotype with a few counts. The chain is built from TRBV7-2 and TRBJ2-5; 9 bases match TRBD1. Trimming took 3 bases from V and 5 from J; bases not matched to a gene: 4. Germline loops: CDR1 SGHTA, CDR2 FQGNSA. There are 14 residues in the CDR3. CDR3 in amino acids: CASSLDRGVETQYF. The CDR3 DNA sequence: TGTGCCAGCAGCTTGGACAGGGGTGTGGAGACCCAGTACTTC. The entire variable domain, with the rest obtained from reference TRBV7-2 and TRBJ2-5, is as follows: GAGVSQSPSNKVTEKGKDVELRCDPISGHTALYWYRQSLGQGLEFLIYFQGNSAPDKSGLPSDRFSAERTGGSVSTLTIQRTQQEDSAVYLCASSLDRGVETQYFGPGTRLLVL.

This sequence joins TRBV20-1 and TRBJ1-1, with 8 positions matching TRBD1. Germline values: CDR1 DFQATT, CDR2 SNEGSKA (reference sequence). J was trimmed by 7 bases and V by 2 bases; bases with no gene match: 3. CDR3 length equals 12 residues. The CDR3 coding sequence is TGCAGTGCTAGACGGACAGGGCTTGAAGCTTTCTTT. Protein product: CSARRTGLEAFF.

This clonotype was seen more than once but under ten times. The chain uses TRBV5-1 and TRBJ2-2; D not certain. This CDR3 has 15 amino acids. Trimming took 2 bases from V and 1 from J, leaving 9 bases between them. The germline CDR1 and CDR2 sequences are SGHRS and YFSETQ. The CDR3 region has the DNA TGCGCCAGCAGCTTAAGTAGCCGGAACACCGGGGAGCTGTTTTTT. Protein sequence: CASSLSSRNTGELFF.

As for this clonotype: With a much larger clone just one base away, this may be a read error. The chain recombines TRBV20-1 with TRBJ2-5; tentatively, D is TRBD2 (6 bases). The germline gives CDR1 DFQATT, CDR2 SNEGSKA (reference sequence). This CDR3 is built from 14 residues. CDR3 in amino acids: CSARLGSGEETHYF. The CDR3 region has the DNA TGCAGTGCTAGATTGGGTTCGGGGGAAGAGACCCACTACTTC.

The J gene is TRBJ1-6, the V gene TRBV9, with D tentatively TRBD1 (6 bases). Looked up from germline, CDR1 is SGDLS and CDR2 is YYNGEE. The CDR3 is 14 residues long. Deletions cut 4 bases from V and 10 bases from J, with 15 bases between. Here the CDR3 reads CASSQVQGESPLHF. The CDR3 DNA follows: TGTGCCAGCAGCCAGGTACAGGGAGAATCACCCCTCCACTTT.